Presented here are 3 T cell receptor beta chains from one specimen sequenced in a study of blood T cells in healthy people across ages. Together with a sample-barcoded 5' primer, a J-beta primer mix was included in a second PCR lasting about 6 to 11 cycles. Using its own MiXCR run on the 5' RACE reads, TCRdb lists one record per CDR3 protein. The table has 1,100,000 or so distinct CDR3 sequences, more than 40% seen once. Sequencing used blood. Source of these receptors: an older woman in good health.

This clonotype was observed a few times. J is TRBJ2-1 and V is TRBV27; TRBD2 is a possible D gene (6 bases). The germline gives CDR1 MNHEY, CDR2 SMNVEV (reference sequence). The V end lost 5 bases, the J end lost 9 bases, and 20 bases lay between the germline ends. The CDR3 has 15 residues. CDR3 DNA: TGTGCCAGCAGTCTAGGGCCCGGGCTCGGGGGTGAGCAGTTCTTC. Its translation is CASSLGPGLGGEQFF.

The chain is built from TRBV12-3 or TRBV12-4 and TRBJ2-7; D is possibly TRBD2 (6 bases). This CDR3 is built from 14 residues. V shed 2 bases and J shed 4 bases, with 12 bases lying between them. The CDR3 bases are TGTGCCAGCAGTTTACGACCGGGGAGGTACGAGCAGTACTTC. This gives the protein CASSLRPGRYEQYF.

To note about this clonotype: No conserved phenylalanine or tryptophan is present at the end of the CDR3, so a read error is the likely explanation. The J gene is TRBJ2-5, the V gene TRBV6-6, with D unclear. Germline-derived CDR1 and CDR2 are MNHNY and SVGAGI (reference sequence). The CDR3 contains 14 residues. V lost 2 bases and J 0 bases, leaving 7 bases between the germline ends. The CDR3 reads CASSYIGHQETQYL. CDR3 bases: TGTGCCAGCAGTTACATAGGACACCAAGAGACCCAGTACTTG.